Reported below is one TCR beta chain. CDR1 is MNHEY and CDR2 is SVGAGI in the germline V gene. V lost 2 bases to trimming and J lost 5 bases, with 18 bases between them. The CDR3 is 16 residues long. The data stem from a study of OX40 agonist ivuxolimab in advanced cancers. Here immunoSEQ multiplex PCR was the method, and the copy in TCRdb shows in-frame clones only, minus some. The sample carries 60,000 to 75,000 clones, roughly 84% recorded once. This TCR derives from an adult with an advanced solid tumor such as melanoma, head and neck, liver or kidney cancer. This chain connects TRBV6-5 to TRBJ2-5, with unresolved D. The material was CD4+ or CD8+ T cells sorted from blood, obtained in a trial of the OX40 agonist ivuxolimab. The CDR3 reads CASSYGGSAVRETQYF. The CDR3 DNA reads as TGTGCCAGCAGTTACGGTGGAAGTGCCGTTAGGGAGACCCAGTACTTC.